Below, one T cell receptor (beta chain) is given with its context. Antigen: not known. This entry is derived from a study of shared clonotypes between healthy human individuals. This CDR3 has 15 residues. Looked up from germline, CDR1 is MNHNY and CDR2 is SVGAGI (reference sequence). Trimming cost V 7 bases and J 2 bases; bases outside gene matches: 11. The assay ran at deep level. The repertoire was sequenced with immunoSEQ multiplex PCR; TCRdb's copy has only in-frame clones and lacks some. Of about 2.4 million clones in the sample, roughly 93% are singletons; the top ten hold 0.36%. Findings and limits, study-wide: Incomplete sequencing of sorted subsets was indicated by rarefaction despite large depth.

Input material: naive CD4+ T cells from PBMCs. Described subset: CD45RA+ positively selected. This clonotype was sampled from a man in his late teens or twenties in good health. Some clones in this sample may be carry-over from other donors' samples. The chain has TRBV6-6 and TRBJ2-7; 7 positions agree with TRBD1. The CDR3 loop reads CASKGDSLTPYEQYF. CDR3 DNA sequence: TGTGCCAGCAAAGGGGACAGCCTGACCCCCTACGAGCAGTACTTC.